Below, 2 T cell receptor beta chains from the same sample are listed, as sequenced in a study of shared clonotypes between healthy human individuals. The protocol was immunoSEQ multiplex PCR, while the TCRdb copy is restricted to in-frame clones and leaves out a portion. The sample includes about 520,000 clones, more than 95% of them seen just once. Sequences were obtained from naive CD4+ T cells sorted from blood. Subset given: CD45RA+ positively selected. These receptors all come from a woman in her 30s in good health.

This clone occurred once. This rearrangement joins TRBV10-3 to TRBJ2-7; D is ambiguous. From germline, CDR1 is ENHRY and CDR2 SYGVKD. Trimming removed 5 bases from V and 6 bases from J, with 23 bases in between. This CDR3 has 16 residues. The CDR3 DNA is TGTGCCATCAGTTTCCAATGGTCCAGCCCTCCGCTCGAGCAGTACTTC. As protein: CAISFQWSSPPLEQYF.

The count of this clone is one. This chain links TRBV5-1 with TRBJ2-1; D is unclear. Per the germline V gene, CDR1 is SGHRS and CDR2 is YFSETQ. V lost 0 bases and J lost 5, with 6 bases in between. CDR3 length: 13 amino acids. CDR3 nucleotides: TGCGCCAGCAGCTTGGCCGTGAACAATGAGCAGTTCTTC. Translating it yields CASSLAVNNEQFF.